This T cell receptor (beta chain) was retrieved from a study of blood T cell repertoires in COVID-19. Background on the study: Donors in the United States, Italy and Spain gave samples during acute or convalescent COVID-19. In each case, the material was cDNA or gDNA derived from T cells, B-cell-depleted T cells, or PBMCs.

Trimming left V 2 bases short and J 0 bases short, with 8 bases between. The length of the CDR3 is 14 residues. Germline assignment: CDR1 SNHLY and CDR2 FYNNEI. Using immunoSEQ multiplex PCR, the repertoire was profiled, and TCRdb retains in-frame clones only, with some absent. The sample lists approximately 75,000 clones; around 80% were seen once. The chain recombines TRBV2 with TRBJ2-7; D might be TRBD1 (5 bases). The sample comprised peripheral blood. This TCR was recovered from a human donor in a cohort sampled during active COVID-19. The CDR3 DNA sequence: TGTGCCAGCAGTGAAAGACAGAGCTCCTACGAGCAGTACTTC. Translation gives CASSERQSSYEQYF.